This T cell receptor beta chain appears in the sequencing data of a study of blood T cell repertoires in COVID-19. Study in general: The United States, Italy and Spain provided the acute and convalescent COVID-19 samples. Nucleic acid was either cDNA or gDNA, and it came from T cells, B-cell-depleted T cells, or PBMCs.

The CDR3 length is 15 residues. With 1 base clipped from V and 4 bases from J, the junction kept 3 bases outside the gene matches. CDR1 is SGHAT, CDR2 FQNNGV, per germline. How the authors handled the data: The assay estimated nucleated cells by amplifying reference gene primers. Generated by immunoSEQ multiplex PCR, the TCRdb table keeps only in-frame clones and is missing some. That table supplies the V and J calls and clone size; D and trimming were determined from the DNA. Found here are about 250,000 clones, about 85% of them singletons; the top ten hold around 3%. The source of this sequence is a man between 18 and 35 years old with active or convalescent COVID-19. This chain uses TRBV11-2 with TRBJ2-2; 7 nucleotides agree with TRBD1. Material: peripheral blood. CDR3 amino acids: CASSLVGTATGELFF. The CDR3 nucleotides are TGTGCCAGCAGCTTAGTTGGGACAGCCACCGGGGAGCTGTTTTTT.